Listed below are T cell receptor beta chains from one sample, sequenced in a study of blood T cell repertoires in COVID-19. Sequencing was performed with immunoSEQ multiplex PCR; in TCRdb, only in-frame clones are kept and a portion is missing. The sample holds around 250,000 clones; approximately 90% are singletons and the top ten take 1.2%. Sequencing was carried out using PBMCs or T cells enriched from blood (not recorded which). The receptor source for this set is a human donor in a cohort exposed to, infected with or recovered from COVID-19 (not recorded which). The donor label of this sample is uncertain. Each CDR3 is given with its conserved first and last residue. Each record gives: D gene, V gene, J gene, clone size, CDR3 DNA, CDR3 protein. A D gene is named only where the DNA matches it firmly. Clone size appears in some rows only: once, few, many, or a class for an expanded clone.

D gene: TRBD1; V gene: TRBV12-5; J gene: TRBJ2-7; clone size: .; CDR3 DNA: TGTGCTAGTGGTTTGGTACTCGGACAGGGGTCCTACGAGCAGTACTTC; CDR3 protein: CASGLVLGQGSYEQYF
D gene: TRBD1; V gene: TRBV27; J gene: TRBJ2-7; clone size: .; CDR3 DNA: TGTGCCAGCAGCCCAGGCGTCGTCGGACAGGGGGTTTACGAGCAGTACTTC; CDR3 protein: CASSPGVVGQGVYEQYF
D gene: TRBD1; V gene: TRBV24-1; J gene: TRBJ1-2; clone size: .; CDR3 DNA: TGTGCCACCAGTGATCGCGGGACAGGGGACCCCCCTAACTATGGCTACACCTTC; CDR3 protein: CATSDRGTGDPPNYGYTF
D gene: .; V gene: TRBV19; J gene: TRBJ1-6; clone size: .; CDR3 DNA: TGTGCCAGTAGTATATCGGGCCAGGGGATTTCACCCCTCCACTTT; CDR3 protein: CASSISGQGISPLHF
D gene: .; V gene: TRBV12-3/TRBV12-4; J gene: TRBJ2-2; clone size: .; CDR3 DNA: TGTGCCAGCAGTCTCTCACTCGGCGGGGAGCTGTTTTTT; CDR3 protein: CASSLSLGGELFF
D gene: TRBD2; V gene: TRBV9; J gene: TRBJ2-5; clone size: .; CDR3 DNA: TGTGCCAGCAGCCCGCGACTAGCGGGGGACCAAGAGACCCAGTACTTC; CDR3 protein: CASSPRLAGDQETQYF
D gene: .; V gene: TRBV7-9; J gene: TRBJ1-1; clone size: once; CDR3 DNA: TGTGCCAGCAGCTCATCGACGGGGAGGACTGAAGCTTTCTTT; CDR3 protein: CASSSSTGRTEAFF
D gene: .; V gene: TRBV7-2; J gene: TRBJ2-7; clone size: .; CDR3 DNA: TGTGCCAGCAGCTTAGTCGACATGACCTACGAGCAGTACTTC; CDR3 protein: CASSLVDMTYEQYF
D gene: .; V gene: TRBV20-1; J gene: TRBJ2-5; clone size: .; CDR3 DNA: TGCAGTGCTAGTGACAGAAAAGAGACCCAGTACTTC; CDR3 protein: CSASDRKETQYF
D gene: .; V gene: TRBV7-9; J gene: TRBJ1-2; clone size: .; CDR3 DNA: TGTGCCAGCAGCCCCCGACAGAGACCTAACTATGGCTACACCTTC; CDR3 protein: CASSPRQRPNYGYTF
D gene: .; V gene: TRBV2; J gene: TRBJ1-2; clone size: .; CDR3 DNA: TGTGCCAGCAGTGAAAGGGCCCAGGGTGGCTACACCTTC; CDR3 protein: CASSERAQGGYTF
D gene: .; V gene: TRBV18; J gene: TRBJ2-3; clone size: .; CDR3 DNA: TGTGCCAGCTCACCCCAGTCTACAGATACGCAGTATTTT; CDR3 protein: CASSPQSTDTQYF
D gene: TRBD2; V gene: TRBV7-3; J gene: TRBJ2-5; clone size: .; CDR3 DNA: TGTGCCAGCAGCTTAAAAGGCGGGGGGGCAGAGACCCAGTACTTC; CDR3 protein: CASSLKGGGAETQYF
D gene: .; V gene: TRBV24-1; J gene: TRBJ1-5; clone size: .; CDR3 DNA: TGTGCCACCAGTGACGGGGGGCAGCCCCAGCATTTT; CDR3 protein: CATSDGGQPQHF
D gene: TRBD1; V gene: TRBV2; J gene: TRBJ1-2; clone size: .; CDR3 DNA: TGTGCCACCGTGGGACAGGGAACTTACTATGGCTACACCTTC; CDR3 protein: CATVGQGTYYGYTF
D gene: .; V gene: TRBV7-8; J gene: TRBJ2-2; clone size: .; CDR3 DNA: TGTGCCAGCAGCTCACAGGGAGAAGGTTCCGGGGAGCTGTTTTTT; CDR3 protein: CASSSQGEGSGELFF
D gene: TRBD2; V gene: TRBV7-9; J gene: TRBJ2-7; clone size: .; CDR3 DNA: TGTGCCAGCAGCTTAGGGGGAGGCCCTGCGGGGGTCGAGCAGTACTTC; CDR3 protein: CASSLGGGPAGVEQYF
D gene: .; V gene: TRBV7-2; J gene: TRBJ2-5; clone size: .; CDR3 DNA: TGTGCCAGCAGCTTAGTTATCGAAGAGACCCAGTACTTC; CDR3 protein: CASSLVIEETQYF
D gene: .; V gene: TRBV7-9; J gene: TRBJ2-3; clone size: .; CDR3 DNA: TGTGCCAGCAGCTTTGGCACACTACTCACAGATACGCAGTATTTT; CDR3 protein: CASSFGTLLTDTQYF
D gene: TRBD1; V gene: TRBV6-1; J gene: TRBJ1-3; clone size: .; CDR3 DNA: TGTGCCAGCAGTGAGGACAGGGATGTTTCTGGAAACACCATATATTTT; CDR3 protein: CASSEDRDVSGNTIYF
D gene: .; V gene: TRBV6-5; J gene: TRBJ1-2; clone size: .; CDR3 DNA: TGTGCCAGCAAGCTCGGACAGAGCTATGGCTACACCTTC; CDR3 protein: CASKLGQSYGYTF
D gene: TRBD1; V gene: TRBV2; J gene: TRBJ2-5; clone size: .; CDR3 DNA: TGTGCCAGCACCCGGGACAGGCAAGAGACCCAGTACTTC; CDR3 protein: CASTRDRQETQYF
D gene: TRBD1; V gene: TRBV5-5; J gene: TRBJ2-7; clone size: .; CDR3 DNA: TGTGCCAGCAGCATCATCCCGGGACAGGGTACTTACGAGCAGTACTTC; CDR3 protein: CASSIIPGQGTYEQYF
D gene: .; V gene: TRBV6-1; J gene: TRBJ2-7; clone size: .; CDR3 DNA: TGTGCCAGCAGTGAAGTTCCAGGGGACTACGAGCAGTACTTC; CDR3 protein: CASSEVPGDYEQYF
D gene: .; V gene: TRBV6-5; J gene: TRBJ1-1; clone size: .; CDR3 DNA: TGTGCCACCATGGGGGGAAAGTGGAACACTGAAGCTTTCTTT; CDR3 protein: CATMGGKWNTEAFF
D gene: .; V gene: TRBV12-3/TRBV12-4; J gene: TRBJ1-3; clone size: .; CDR3 DNA: TGTGCCAGCAGTGCCAGTACTGGAAACACCATATATTTT; CDR3 protein: CASSASTGNTIYF